This entry lists 8 T cell receptor beta chains sequenced from one sample in a study of PD-L1 blockade in urothelial cancer (dated by TCRdb to between 2016 and 2019). The method was the immunoSEQ multiplex PCR assay. The source is immuneACCESS, and TCRdb retained only in-frame sequences with V and J called. Part of the clones is not carried over; for the studies checked, unresolved V genes explain less than half of this, and the remainder is unexplained. The table for this sample lists about 130,000 clones; roughly 83% of them were counted only once. The ten largest clonotypes hold roughly 2.4% of the sample. The time point label of this sample denotes: peripheral blood 6 weeks after treatment start. Sequences were derived from PBMCs, sampled around atezolizumab (anti-PD-L1) treatment. The origin of the receptors is a man between 50 and 59 years old with urothelial cancer.

This chain links TRBV28 with TRBJ1-5; 8 positions agree with TRBD1. Trimming removed 6 bases from V and 3 bases from J; junction bases left unmatched: 10. Germline V gene data show CDR1 as MDHEN and CDR2 as SYDVKM. The CDR3 has 16 amino acids. CDR3 DNA: TGTGCCAGCAGATCATGGACAGGGACAATCAATCAGCCCCAGCATTTT. As protein: CASRSWTGTINQPQHF.

The chain has TRBV6-5 and TRBJ2-1, with D perhaps matching TRBD2 (8 bases). This CDR3 has 16 residues. From germline, CDR1 is MNHEY and CDR2 SVGAGI. The germline V and J ends were trimmed by 4 bases and 9 bases, with 22 bases remaining between them. The CDR3 DNA reads as TGTGCCAGCAGTTCCCGACAGGGCTCTAGCGGGCCTGAGCAGTTCTTC. Translated: CASSSRQGSSGPEQFF.

The J gene is TRBJ2-3, the V gene TRBV12-5; a weak D match, TRBD2 (5 bases). This CDR3 is 15 amino acids long. Trimming left V 1 base short and J 1 base short, with 9 bases between. Per the germline V gene, CDR1 is LGHNT and CDR2 is FRNRAP. In DNA form, the CDR3 reads TGTGCTAGTGGTTTGGGGGCGGAGGGCACAGATACGCAGTATTTT. This sequence encodes CASGLGAEGTDTQYF.

This clone was seen a few times. J is TRBJ1-1 and V is TRBV5-1, with D perhaps matching TRBD1 (5 bases). From germline, CDR1 is SGHRS and CDR2 YFSETQ. V lost 4 bases to trimming and J lost 0 bases, with 13 bases between them. The CDR3 extends over 15 amino acids. CDR3 coding DNA: TGCGCCAGCAGCCCTCTTGGGGCTGTGAACACTGAAGCTTTCTTT. Protein sequence: CASSPLGAVNTEAFF.

This clone has only a few counts. The chain recombines TRBV7-2 with TRBJ2-1; perhaps TRBD1 as D (5 bases). Between the trimmed V and J ends, which lost 1 base and 10 bases, there was a span of 8 bases. This CDR3 spans 12 amino acids. From germline, CDR1 is SGHTA and CDR2 FQGNSA. Here the CDR3 reads CASSLETGEQFF. CDR3 nucleotide sequence: TGTGCCAGCAGCTTAGAAACAGGAGAGCAGTTCTTC.

In DNA, the CDR3 is TGTGCCAGCAGCACGGCGACTTACAATGAGCAGTTCTTC. Its protein is CASSTATYNEQFF. The V and J genes are TRBV13 and TRBJ2-1; D is undetermined. The V end was cut by 5 bases, the J end by 4 bases, with 9 bases between. The germline gives CDR1 PRHDT, CDR2 FYEKMQ (reference sequence). This CDR3 is built from 13 residues.

The chain recombines TRBV10-3 with TRBJ1-1; D is perhaps TRBD1 (5 bases). This CDR3 has 15 amino acids. The ends were cut back, 0 bases at V and 0 bases at J, with 8 bases in the middle. Germline CDR1 and CDR2: ENHRY and SYGVKD. The CDR3 sequence: CAISESQDLNTEAFF. CDR3 DNA: TGTGCCATCAGTGAGTCACAGGACCTGAACACTGAAGCTTTCTTT.

The chain combines TRBV27 with TRBJ1-2, with 7 bases aligning to TRBD1. V lost 5 bases and J lost 4; bases outside the gene matches: 13. CDR1 is MNHEY, CDR2 SMNVEV, per germline (reference sequence). This CDR3 region has 16 residues. CDR3 in amino acids: CASSPALGQALYGYTF. The CDR3 coding sequence is TGTGCCAGCAGTCCTGCGCTTGGACAGGCCCTCTATGGCTACACCTTC.